The rows below give T cell receptor beta chains drawn from one sample of a study of beta chain features in type 1 diabetes. Sequencing used immunoSEQ multiplex PCR; TCRdb keeps in-frame clones, though not all of them. In the table there are under 300,000 clones, 24% of which are singletons. The specimen sequenced was naive CD4+ T cells from blood. All receptors come from a woman aged 25 to 39 with type 1 diabetes. The CDR3 runs from the conserved cysteine through the conserved F or W. D genes are given only for firm matches. Clone size is shown for a subset of rows, as once, few, many or a class of expanded clone.

TRBJ2-6	TRBD1	TRBV29-1	few	CSVGDRFDSGANVLTF	TGCAGCGTTGGGGACAGATTTGACTCTGGGGCCAACGTCCTGACTTTC
TRBJ1-3	.	TRBV7-6	.	CASSSGGGRSGNTIYF	TGTGCCAGCAGCTCGGGTGGAGGGCGCTCTGGAAACACCATATATTTT
TRBJ1-1	.	TRBV30	.	CAWRVAGGTEAFF	TGTGCCTGGAGGGTTGCCGGGGGAACTGAAGCTTTCTTT
TRBJ1-2	TRBD1	TRBV9	.	CASSRNDRAVVYGYTF	TGTGCCAGCAGCCGTAACGACAGGGCAGTTGTCTATGGCTACACCTTC
TRBJ2-3	TRBD1	TRBV4-1	.	CASSQEGQGSTDTQYF	TGCGCCAGCAGCCAAGAGGGACAGGGGAGCACAGATACGCAGTATTTT
TRBJ2-1	TRBD2	TRBV30	.	CAWSRPGLAYNEQFF	TGTGCCTGGAGCAGACCGGGACTAGCGTACAATGAGCAGTTCTTC
TRBJ2-7	TRBD1	TRBV27	few	CASSRDSSYEQYF	TGTGCCAGCAGCCGGGACAGCTCCTACGAGCAGTACTTC
TRBJ2-3	.	TRBV6-5	few	CASSYGGYTDTQYF	TGTGCCAGCAGTTACGGCGGCTACACAGATACGCAGTATTTT
TRBJ2-1	TRBD2	TRBV5-4	.	CASSPRLAGDNEQFF	TGTGCCAGCAGCCCCCGACTAGCGGGGGACAATGAGCAGTTCTTC
TRBJ2-1	TRBD2	TRBV7-3	few	CASSPASGTGREFF	TGTGCCAGCAGCCCGGCTAGCGGCACCGGAAGGGAGTTCTTC
TRBJ2-2	.	TRBV9	few	CASSVGVTMNTGELFF	TGTGCCAGCAGCGTAGGAGTGACTATGAACACCGGGGAGCTGTTTTTT
TRBJ2-3	.	TRBV6-1	few	CASTLRQGTDTQYF	TGTGCCAGCACCCTAAGACAGGGCACAGATACGCAGTATTTT
TRBJ1-5	.	TRBV11-2	.	CASSTRNQPQHF	TGTGCCAGCAGCACAAGAAATCAGCCCCAGCATTTT
TRBJ2-7	TRBD2	TRBV29-1	.	CSAVYGTSHEQYF	TGCAGCGCCGTATATGGGACTAGCCACGAGCAGTACTTC
TRBJ2-7	TRBD1	TRBV5-1	.	CASSWTIQGGYEQYF	TGCGCCAGCAGCTGGACTATACAGGGGGGTTACGAGCAGTACTTC
TRBJ2-7	.	TRBV30	.	CAWGSADHEQYF	TGTGCCTGGGGCTCGGCGGATCACGAGCAGTACTTC
TRBJ2-1	.	TRBV5-4	.	CASSLATSLEQFF	TGTGCCAGCAGCTTGGCCACTAGCCTTGAGCAGTTCTTC
TRBJ2-1	TRBD2	TRBV30	.	CAWSRRSGRADEQFF	TGTGCCTGGAGTCGACGCAGCGGGAGGGCGGATGAGCAGTTCTTC
TRBJ2-7	.	TRBV6-5	.	CASSDPAGYEQYF	TGTGCCAGCAGTGACCCAGCCGGGTACGAGCAGTACTTC
TRBJ2-7	.	TRBV6-4	few	CASSEVDYNFYEQYF	TGTGCCAGCAGTGAAGTGGACTACAATTTCTACGAGCAGTACTTC
TRBJ2-1	TRBD2	TRBV19	few	CASSSPGGNSYNEQFF	TGTGCCAGTAGTTCCCCGGGGGGGAATTCCTACAATGAGCAGTTCTTC
TRBJ2-2	TRBD1	TRBV5-1	.	CASTPRDRDLTGELFF	TGCGCCAGCACACCTCGGGACAGGGATTTAACCGGGGAGCTGTTTTTT
TRBJ2-5	TRBD2	TRBV5-1	few	CASSKTSGYQETQYF	TGCGCCAGCAGCAAGACTAGCGGGTACCAAGAGACCCAGTACTTC
TRBJ1-2	.	TRBV29-1	few	CSVDPDISGYTF	TGCAGCGTTGACCCTGACATATCCGGCTACACCTTC
TRBJ2-6	.	TRBV6-6	.	CASRPGGAGANVLTF	TGTGCCAGCAGGCCCGGGGGAGCTGGGGCCAACGTCCTGACTTTC
TRBJ2-5	TRBD2	TRBV13	.	CASSLSGSASLETQYF	TGTGCCAGCAGCTTAAGCGGGAGCGCTAGTTTGGAGACCCAGTACTTC
TRBJ1-2	.	TRBV29-1	.	CSVDRTQTNYGYTF	TGCAGCGTTGACAGAACCCAAACTAACTATGGCTACACCTTC
TRBJ2-2	.	TRBV14	few	CASSHLTGELFF	TGTGCCAGCAGCCACCTGACCGGGGAGCTGTTTTTT
TRBJ2-5	.	TRBV29-1	few	CSVEVQGQTQYF	TGCAGCGTTGAAGTCCAGGGCCAGACCCAGTACTTC
TRBJ1-2	.	TRBV27	few	CASSSIQDGGYGYTF	TGTGCCAGCAGTTCAATACAGGACGGGGGCTATGGCTACACCTTC
TRBJ1-1	.	TRBV18	few	CASSPSEANTEAFF	TGTGCCAGCTCACCATCCGAGGCGAACACTGAAGCTTTCTTT
TRBJ1-1	.	TRBV12-5	few	CASGLLLAGIEAFF	TGTGCTAGTGGTTTGTTGTTAGCGGGAATTGAAGCTTTCTTT
TRBJ2-7	.	TRBV7-5	.	CASSPRDTRYEQYF	TGTGCCAGCAGCCCCCGGGACACCCGATACGAGCAGTACTTC